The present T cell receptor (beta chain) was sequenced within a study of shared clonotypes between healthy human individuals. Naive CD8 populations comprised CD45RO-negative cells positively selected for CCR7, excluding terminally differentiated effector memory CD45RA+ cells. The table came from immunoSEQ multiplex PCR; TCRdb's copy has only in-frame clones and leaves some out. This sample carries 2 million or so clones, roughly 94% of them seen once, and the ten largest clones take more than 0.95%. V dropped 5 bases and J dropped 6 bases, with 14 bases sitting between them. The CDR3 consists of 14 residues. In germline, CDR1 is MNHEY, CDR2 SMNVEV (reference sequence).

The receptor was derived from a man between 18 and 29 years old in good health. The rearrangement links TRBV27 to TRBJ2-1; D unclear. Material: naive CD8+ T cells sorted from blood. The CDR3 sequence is CASSPSPRLNEQFF. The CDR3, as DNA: TGTGCCAGCAGTCCCTCCCCCAGGCTCAATGAGCAGTTCTTC.